This T cell receptor (beta chain) was captured in a study of blood T cell repertoires in COVID-19. The table came from immunoSEQ multiplex PCR; TCRdb's copy has only in-frame clones and leaves some out. The data contain 250,000 to 400,000 clones, about 89% of them singletons. Germline V gives CDR1 SGHRS, CDR2 YFSETQ. The ends lost 4 bases at V and 2 bases at J; junction bases unmatched: 3. The CDR3 is 14 amino acids. What was sequenced was PBMCs or T cells enriched from blood (not recorded which). The TCR was taken from a woman aged 30 to 39 who had recovered from COVID-19. The chain is built from TRBV5-1 and TRBJ1-1, with 9 bases identical to TRBD1. The CDR3 DNA follows: TGCGCCAGCAGCCCGGACAGGGGAAACACTGAAGCTTTCTTT. It codes for CASSPDRGNTEAFF.